This T cell receptor beta chain was sequenced for a study of regulatory T cells in long-lasting Graves disease. CDR1 and CDR2 from the germline V gene are KGHSH and LQKENI. V dropped 6 bases and J dropped 3 bases, with 15 bases sitting between them. This CDR3 has 15 residues. Building the TCR beta libraries relied on iRepertoire HTBI primers, and CDR3 regions underwent Arm-PCR. MiXCR was run by TCRdb on the multiplex PCR reads, yielding one entry per CDR3 protein. The sample shows about 460,000 distinct CDR3 sequences, 12% to 15% of them seen only once. In this sample, this clonotype turned up a few times. The time point here: newly diagnosed GD, antithyroid drugs for less than 3 months. The TCR library was made from RNA that had been extracted from PBMCs in TRIzol. These same data were also listed under a study on T cells in Graves' hyperthyroidism and ophthalmopathy.

This TCR came from a woman between 50 and 59 years old with Graves disease. The chain joins TRBV18 to TRBJ2-1; a weak D match, TRBD2 (6 bases). Here the sequenced sample was peripheral blood mononuclear cells (PBMCs), taken at new diagnosis, from a patient treated with antithyroid drugs. In DNA form, the CDR3 reads TGTGCCAGCTCGACACGGACGGGGGACTACAATGAGCAGTTCTTC. This gives the protein CASSTRTGDYNEQFF.